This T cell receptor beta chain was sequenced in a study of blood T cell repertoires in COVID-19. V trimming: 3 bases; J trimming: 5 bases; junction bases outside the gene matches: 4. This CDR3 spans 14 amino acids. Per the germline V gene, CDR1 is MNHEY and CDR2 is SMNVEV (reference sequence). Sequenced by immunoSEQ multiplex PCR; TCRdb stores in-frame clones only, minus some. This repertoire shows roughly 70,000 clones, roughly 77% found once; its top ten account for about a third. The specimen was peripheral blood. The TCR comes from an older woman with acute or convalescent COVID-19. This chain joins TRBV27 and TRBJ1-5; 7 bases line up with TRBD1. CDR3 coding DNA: TGTGCCAGCAGTTTCCGGGACAGCTATCAGCCCCAGCATTTT. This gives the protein CASSFRDSYQPQHF.